Listed below are T cell receptor beta chains from one sample, sequenced in a study of cytomegalovirus exposure and HLA in healthy donors. Produced via immunoSEQ multiplex PCR; TCRdb's table is partial and in-frame only. This listing includes about 55,000 clones. The sample comprised PBMCs. The receptors were gathered from a man in his fifties or sixties in good health and CMV-seropositive. CDR3s include the opening cysteine and the closing phenylalanine or tryptophan. D genes are given only for firm matches.

D gene: NA; J gene: TRBJ2-1; V gene: TRBV6-6; CDR3 protein: CASMRGGAGASDEQFF; CDR3 DNA: TGTGCCAGCATGCGGGGTGGGGCCGGGGCGAGCGATGAGCAGTTCTTC
D gene: NA; J gene: TRBJ1-1; V gene: TRBV18; CDR3 protein: CASSQGGNTEAFF; CDR3 DNA: TGTGCCAGCTCGCAGGGAGGGAACACTGAAGCTTTCTTT
D gene: NA; J gene: TRBJ2-7; V gene: TRBV20-1; CDR3 protein: CSAKPSYEQYF; CDR3 DNA: TGCAGTGCGAAGCCCTCCTACGAGCAGTACTTC
D gene: TRBD1; J gene: TRBJ2-5; V gene: TRBV4-2; CDR3 protein: CASSQEGSGTGWETQYF; CDR3 DNA: TGTGCCAGCAGCCAAGAGGGGTCCGGGACAGGTTGGGAGACCCAGTACTTC
D gene: NA; J gene: TRBJ1-2; V gene: TRBV19; CDR3 protein: CASSNTGTVYGYTF; CDR3 DNA: TGTGCCAGTAGTAATACAGGGACCGTCTATGGCTACACCTTC
D gene: TRBD1; J gene: TRBJ2-6; V gene: TRBV19; CDR3 protein: CASRRQGAPGANVLTF; CDR3 DNA: TGTGCCAGTAGGAGGCAGGGGGCGCCTGGGGCCAACGTCCTGACTTTC
D gene: NA; J gene: TRBJ2-3; V gene: TRBV19; CDR3 protein: CASSISGLGTDTQYF; CDR3 DNA: TGTGCCAGTAGTATAAGCGGGCTGGGCACAGATACGCAGTATTTT
D gene: NA; J gene: TRBJ1-1; V gene: TRBV25-1; CDR3 protein: CASSDDTTVNTEAFF; CDR3 DNA: TGTGCCAGCAGTGACGATACGACAGTCAACACTGAAGCTTTCTTT
D gene: NA; J gene: TRBJ2-4; V gene: TRBV18; CDR3 protein: CASAPPGTGKVNIQYF; CDR3 DNA: TGTGCCAGCGCACCACCCGGAACAGGGAAGGTTAACATTCAGTACTTC
D gene: TRBD2; J gene: TRBJ2-1; V gene: TRBV9; CDR3 protein: CASSVVGGRAYNEQFF; CDR3 DNA: TGTGCCAGCAGCGTAGTTGGCGGGAGGGCCTACAATGAGCAGTTCTTC
D gene: TRBD2; J gene: TRBJ2-5; V gene: TRBV6-5; CDR3 protein: CASSTSGGKQETQYF; CDR3 DNA: TGTGCCAGCAGTACTAGCGGGGGGAAGCAAGAGACCCAGTACTTC
D gene: NA; J gene: TRBJ2-1; V gene: TRBV20-1; CDR3 protein: CSANRDTKQFF; CDR3 DNA: TGCAGTGCTAACCGGGACACAAAGCAGTTCTTC
D gene: NA; J gene: TRBJ2-5; V gene: TRBV19; CDR3 protein: CASSIVLRETQYF; CDR3 DNA: TGTGCCAGTAGTATAGTTCTGCGGGAGACCCAGTACTTC
D gene: NA; J gene: TRBJ2-7; V gene: TRBV7-2; CDR3 protein: CASSLALAGEQYF; CDR3 DNA: TGTGCCAGCAGCTTAGCGCTAGCCGGCGAGCAGTACTTC
D gene: NA; J gene: TRBJ1-1; V gene: TRBV7-9; CDR3 protein: CASSRGGGSTEAFF; CDR3 DNA: TGTGCCAGCAGCCGCGGGGGGGGAAGCACTGAAGCTTTCTTT
D gene: TRBD1; J gene: TRBJ2-2; V gene: TRBV25-1; CDR3 protein: CASSEYPGGNGELFF; CDR3 DNA: TGTGCCAGCAGTGAATATCCAGGGGGCAACGGGGAGCTGTTTTTT
D gene: NA; J gene: TRBJ2-3; V gene: TRBV7-5; CDR3 protein: CARGLALRDTQYF; CDR3 DNA: TGTGCCAGAGGGCTAGCGTTAAGAGATACGCAGTATTTT
D gene: TRBD1; J gene: TRBJ2-1; V gene: TRBV9; CDR3 protein: CASSVGEGGGYNEQFF; CDR3 DNA: TGTGCCAGCAGCGTAGGAGAAGGGGGCGGGTACAATGAGCAGTTCTTC
D gene: NA; J gene: TRBJ1-1; V gene: TRBV28; CDR3 protein: CASSLSHKAFF; CDR3 DNA: TGTGCCAGCAGTTTATCACATAAGGCTTTCTTT
D gene: NA; J gene: TRBJ1-1; V gene: TRBV7-6; CDR3 protein: CASSFGNMNTEAFF; CDR3 DNA: TGTGCCAGCAGCTTTGGCAACATGAACACTGAAGCTTTCTTT
D gene: NA; J gene: TRBJ2-3; V gene: TRBV29-1; CDR3 protein: CSVGPRLTDTQYF; CDR3 DNA: TGCAGCGTTGGACCCAGGTTGACAGATACGCAGTATTTT
D gene: TRBD1; J gene: TRBJ2-7; V gene: TRBV4-3; CDR3 protein: CASSHDRGYEQYF; CDR3 DNA: TGCGCCAGCAGCCACGACAGGGGGTACGAGCAGTACTTC
D gene: NA; J gene: TRBJ2-7; V gene: TRBV28; CDR3 protein: CASSLSRNPGYAQYF; CDR3 DNA: TGTGCCAGCAGTTTATCGCGGAATCCGGGATACGCGCAGTACTTC
D gene: TRBD2; J gene: TRBJ2-5; V gene: TRBV5-1; CDR3 protein: CASSLVRTSGETQYF; CDR3 DNA: TGCGCCAGCAGCTTGGTTCGGACTAGCGGAGAGACCCAGTACTTC
D gene: TRBD2; J gene: TRBJ2-2; V gene: TRBV4-2; CDR3 protein: CASSQEVSGTAQGTGELFF; CDR3 DNA: TGTGCCAGCAGCCAAGAGGTCAGCGGGACCGCCCAAGGCACCGGGGAGCTGTTTTTT
D gene: TRBD1; J gene: TRBJ1-1; V gene: TRBV28; CDR3 protein: CASSPGGAGRGKTEAFF; CDR3 DNA: TGTGCCAGCAGTCCAGGGGGCGCAGGGAGGGGTAAGACTGAAGCTTTCTTT
D gene: TRBD1; J gene: TRBJ1-5; V gene: TRBV2; CDR3 protein: CASRLGTGGNQPQHF; CDR3 DNA: TGTGCCAGCAGACTCGGGACAGGGGGCAATCAGCCCCAGCATTTT